Below, one T cell receptor (beta chain) is given with its context. The antigen is not known. At one of its ends the junction is not consistent with the germline gene, which may arise from a read error. The source of the sample is a study of cytomegalovirus exposure and HLA in healthy donors. Notes on the study in general: Further analysis, carried out later, found HLA-associated TCR beta chains more clonally expanded than equally common other chains. Rarity characterized most TCR sequences, yet some public TCRs appeared in many donors.

The study ran its PCR with 60 Vbeta and 13 Jbeta primers. The data were produced by immunoSEQ multiplex PCR, yet TCRdb's version contains in-frame clones alone and is incomplete. The table has about 60,000 clones, about four fifths seen once. Specimen: PBMCs. This clonotype originated in a woman aged 30 to 39 in good health and CMV-seronegative.

The CDR3 loop is CASSFDGTVGVLFF. In DNA, the CDR3 is TGCGCCAGCAGCTTTGATGGCACTGTAGGGGTGTTGTTCTTT. The V gene is TRBV5-1, the J gene TRBJ1-4; tentatively, D is TRBD1 (5 bases). This CDR3 has 14 residues. CDR1 and CDR2 from the germline V gene are SGHRS and YFSETQ.